These 20 T cell receptor beta chains were all obtained from the same sample, sequenced in a study of T cell clonality in common variable immunodeficiency. Study-wide points: In common variable immunodeficiency, TCR beta chains reportedly carried fewer deletions and N-nucleotide insertions.

No antigen has been identified for these receptors. Here immunoSEQ multiplex PCR was the method, and the copy in TCRdb shows in-frame clones only, minus some. The data show about 32,000 clones, none appearing only once, with roughly 5.9% held by the ten largest. The source material was peripheral blood mononuclear cells. These receptors all stem from a human donor with common variable immunodeficiency.

This clone was picked up a small number of times. The sequenced fragment ends 3 residues before the CDR3 boundary, so the rest is inferred from the germline J gene. The J gene is TRBJ2-7, the V gene TRBV6-2 or TRBV6-3; the match to TRBD2 covers 7 bases. The germline CDR1 and CDR2 sequences are MNHEY and SVGEGT. V shed 11 bases and J 5 bases; nucleotides not matched to a gene: 12. The CDR3 runs to 13 residues. The CDR3 DNA, read in part, is TGTGCCGGGATCCGACTAGCAGGCGACGAG. It is translated as CAGIRLAGDE. In full, the CDR3 reads CAGIRLAGDEQYF.

This clone was detected ten times or more. The CDR3 extends 3 residues past the end of the read, so its final part is completed from the germline J gene. The rearrangement uses TRBV5-1 and TRBJ2-1, with TRBD1 identical over 10 bases. Per germline, CDR1 SGHRS and CDR2 YFSETQ. The CDR3 is made up of 16 amino acids. V gave up 0 bases and J gave up 7 bases; unmatched junction bases: 7. The CDR3 protein is CASSLGGTGVTNEQFF. CDR3 bases read: TGCGCCAGCAGCTTGGGAGGGACAGGGGTCACGAATGAG. The full variable domain, rest sourced from reference TRBV5-1 and TRBJ2-1, is KAGVTQTPRYLIKTRGQQVTLSCSPISGHRSVSWYQQTPGQGLQFLFEYFSETQRNKGNFPGRFSGRQFSNSRSEMNVSTLELGDSALYLCASSLGGTGVTNEQFFGPGTRLTVL.

Concerning this clone itself: Read sequence stops 3 residues before the CDR3 end, and the germline J gene provides the missing end. The chain combines TRBV19 with TRBJ1-5; possibly TRBD1 for D (5 bases). V lost 5 bases and J 6 bases, leaving 17 bases between the germline ends. The CDR3 extends over 15 amino acids. Per germline, CDR1 LNHDA and CDR2 SQIVND (reference sequence). This chain's CDR3 is CASSAVRGIGQPQHF. Partial CDR3 DNA: TGTGCCAGTAGTGCCGTGAGGGGCATAGGTCAGCCC.

This clone was seen more than once but under ten times. Read coverage stops 3 residues before the CDR3 terminus; the germline J gene supplies the remainder. V usage is TRBV30 and J usage is TRBJ1-2; a weak D match, TRBD1 (6 bases). This CDR3 region has 12 residues. Germline CDR1 reads GTSNPN; CDR2 reads SVGIG (reference sequence). V lost 4 bases, J lost 4 bases, and 10 bases lay in between. The DNA read from the CDR3 is TGTGCCTGGAAGGGGGAGGGCTATGGC. Amino acid sequence: CAWKGEGYG. The entire CDR3 reads CAWKGEGYGYTF.

This clone has a count of ten or more. The observed sequence ends 3 residues before the CDR3 terminus, with the missing tail filled in from the germline J gene. The chain carries TRBV5-1 and TRBJ1-1; D is perhaps TRBD1 (6 bases). Per germline, CDR1 SGHRS and CDR2 YFSETQ. The CDR3 covers 14 residues. With 4 bases removed from V and 1 base from J, the gap between germline ends came to 11 bases. Partial CDR3 DNA: TGCGCCAGCAGCGGGGGCTGGGAGAACACTGAA. Encoded protein: CASSGGWENTE. The whole CDR3 region reads CASSGGWENTEAFF.

In its sample, this clone was seen many times. The CDR3 end lies 3 residues beyond the end of the read and is filled in from the germline J gene. The genes are TRBV20-1 and TRBJ2-5; 11 nucleotides agree with TRBD2. Germline CDR1 is DFQATT and CDR2 is SNEGSKA (reference sequence). V lost 3 bases to trimming and J lost 6 bases; unmatched junction nucleotides: 9. CDR3 length: 15 residues. Incomplete CDR3 DNA: TGCAGTGCTAGTTTCACACTAGCGGGGGACCAGACC. Protein: CSASFTLAGDQT. In full, the CDR3 is CSASFTLAGDQTQYF.

Comments on this clone: At one of its ends the junction is not consistent with the germline gene, which may arise from a read error. The CDR3 region is CDSSLTTSGGDTQYF. The covered CDR3 bases are TGTGACAGCAGCTTAACGACTAGCGGGGGGGATACG. The J gene is TRBJ2-3, the V gene TRBV7-9; 13 nucleotides align to TRBD2. The read terminates 3 residues before the CDR3 end, so the remaining end is supplied by the germline J gene. The CDR3 extends over 15 amino acids. CDR1 and CDR2 (germline): SEHNR, FQNEAQ (reference sequence).

This clone has just a few counts. Read coverage stops 3 residues before the CDR3 terminus; the germline J gene supplies the remainder. The V gene is TRBV6-2 or TRBV6-3, the J gene TRBJ2-3, with 8 positions matching TRBD1. Per germline, CDR1 MNHEY and CDR2 SVGEGT. The CDR3 is 14 residues long. V lost 7 bases to trimming and J lost 1 base; unmatched junction nucleotides: 4. The DNA read from the CDR3 is TGTGCCAGCAACCGGGACAGGCGCACAGATACG. Its protein product is CASNRDRRTDT. The whole CDR3 sequence is CASNRDRRTDTQYF.

This clone was counted at least ten times. Sequencing ends 3 residues short of the CDR3 end; the germline J gene provides the rest. The chain carries TRBV7-3 and TRBJ1-6; no definite D call. The CDR3 has 15 residues. V was cut by 5 bases and J by 0 bases, with 8 bases left in between. CDR1 SGHTA and CDR2 FQGTGA come from the germline V gene. CDR3 in amino acids: CASSPSSSYNSPLHF. The CDR3 bases that were read are TGTGCCAGCAGCCCTTCTTCCTCCTATAATTCACCC. Using reference TRBV7-3 and TRBJ1-6 for the parts outside the CDR3, the full variable domain is GAGVSQTPSNKVTEKGKYVELRCDPISGHTALYWYRQSLGQGPEFLIYFQGTGAADDSGLPNDRFFAVRPEGSVSTLKIQRTERGDSAVYLCASSPSSSYNSPLHFGNGTRLTVT.

On this clone: The DNA ends 3 residues before the CDR3 does, and the rest of the CDR3 is filled in from the germline J gene. The V and J genes are TRBV7-9 and TRBJ1-4; D gene uncertain. This CDR3 comprises 15 residues. Germline CDR1 is SEHNR and CDR2 is FQNEAQ (reference sequence). V was pared by 7 bases and J by 3 bases, with 15 bases between. CDR3 residues: CASIPSRVANEKLFF. CDR3 DNA (partial): TGTGCCAGCATCCCAAGCCGGGTTGCTAATGAAAAA.

This CDR3 is CAVGGRGLGYGYTF. CDR3 DNA, as far as it was read: TGTGCCGTGGGAGGCAGGGGGCTTGGCTATGGC. The chain uses TRBV7-9 and TRBJ1-2, with 8 bases that match TRBD1. The read falls 3 residues short of the CDR3 end, and the missing part is taken from the germline J gene. This CDR3 region has 14 residues. Per germline, CDR1 SEHNR and CDR2 FQNEAQ (reference sequence). V was clipped by 11 bases and J by 4 bases; unmatched bases: 12.

Note on this clone: The missing CDR3 end, 3 residues past where the read stops, is filled in from the germline J gene. The chain is built from TRBV19 and TRBJ1-5, with D perhaps TRBD1 (5 bases). CDR1 and CDR2 from the germline V gene are LNHDA and SQIVND (reference sequence). The CDR3 covers 14 residues. Trimming removed 5 bases at V and 4 bases at J, with 12 bases between. CDR3 residues: CASSAGLTNQPQHF. The sequenced CDR3 bases are TGTGCCAGTAGTGCGGGACTGACGAATCAGCCC.

On this clone: The read comes to an end 3 residues before the CDR3 does, leaving the germline J gene to fill in the end. The V gene is TRBV30, the J gene TRBJ1-2, with TRBD1 as a possible D gene (5 bases). Germline V lookup: CDR1 GTSNPN, CDR2 SVGIG (reference sequence). The germline V and J ends were trimmed by 0 bases and 6 bases, with 11 bases remaining between them. The CDR3 covers 13 residues. CDR3 region: CAWSVGTANGYTF. Partial CDR3 DNA: TGTGCCTGGAGTGTGGGGACTGCTAATGGC.

This clone has at least ten counts. The read comes to an end 3 residues before the CDR3 does, leaving the germline J gene to fill in the end. This chain connects TRBV20-1 to TRBJ2-7; D gene ambiguous. The germline CDR1 and CDR2 sequences are DFQATT and SNEGSKA (reference sequence). The CDR3 has 11 residues. V was cut by 3 bases and J by 2 bases, with 5 bases left in between. The CDR3 loop is CSASLAYEQYF. Partial CDR3 DNA: TGCAGTGCTAGTCTTGCCTACGAG.

Of note for this clone: The CDR3 goes on 3 residues after the read ends, and that part is filled in from the germline J gene. The chain couples TRBV6-2 or TRBV6-3 to TRBJ1-5; the match to TRBD1 covers 9 bases. The CDR3 runs 15 residues. V lost 3 bases and J lost 9; bases outside the gene matches: 9. The V gene's germline CDR1 is MNHEY and CDR2 SVGEGT. This chain's CDR3 is CASSYGTGRIRPQHF. The CDR3 bases that were read are TGTGCCAGCAGTTATGGGACAGGGAGAATTCGGCCC.

Concerning this clone itself: The read falls 3 residues short of the CDR3 end, and the missing part is taken from the germline J gene. V gene TRBV19 combines with J gene TRBJ2-2, with D tentatively TRBD1 (5 bases). Germline CDR1 LNHDA, CDR2 SQIVND (reference sequence). V lost 7 bases and J 4 bases, leaving 13 bases between the germline ends. This CDR3 is 14 amino acids long. This chain's CDR3 is CASNMGQITGELFF. CDR3 bases read: TGTGCCAGTAACATGGGGCAGATCACCGGGGAG.

About this clone: The CDR3 is cut off 3 residues early in the read; its end comes from the germline J gene. The rearrangement links TRBV19 to TRBJ1-1; TRBD1 aligns across 8 bases. J lost 0 bases, V lost 5 bases, and 5 bases had no gene match. There are 15 residues in the CDR3. Germline V CDR1 and CDR2: LNHDA, SQIVND (reference sequence). The CDR3 sequence: CASSLRDRMNTEAFF. The sequenced part of the CDR3 DNA is TGTGCCAGTAGTCTTAGGGACAGGATGAACACTGAA.

In regard to this clone: The DNA ends 3 residues before the CDR3 does, and the rest of the CDR3 is filled in from the germline J gene. In the same sample, other DNA sequences code for this CDR3. The chain recombines TRBV18 with TRBJ2-7; 11 nucleotides agree with TRBD1. This CDR3 is built from 15 residues. Germline CDR1 is KGHSH and CDR2 is LQKENI. J was trimmed by 2 bases and V by 6 bases; bases with no gene match: 6. CDR3 in amino acids: CASSPGTGGTYEQYF. The DNA read from the CDR3 is TGTGCCAGCTCTCCCGGGACAGGGGGTACCTACGAG.

As concerns this clone: The read ends 3 residues before the CDR3 terminus; that terminus is restored from the germline J gene. The chain has TRBV29-1 and TRBJ2-1; TRBD2 agrees at 11 bases. The CDR3 is made up of 13 amino acids. The germline CDR1 and CDR2 sequences are SQVTM and ANQGSEA. The junction had 2 bases not matched to a gene; V was cut back by 3 bases and J by 7 bases. CDR3 DNA, as far as it was read: TGCAGCGTTGATCTAGCGGGGGGAAATGAG. This sequence encodes CSVDLAGGNE. In full, the CDR3 is CSVDLAGGNEQFF.

This clone has a handful of counts. The read is 3 residues too short to cover the CDR3 end, so that end is filled in from the germline J gene. The chain is built from TRBV2 and TRBJ1-6; TRBD1 matches at 10 bases. The germline gives CDR1 SNHLY, CDR2 FYNNEI. Trimming at V came to 7 bases and at J to 8 bases, leaving 11 bases not matched to a gene. The CDR3 totals 16 residues. The CDR3 loop reads CASIHQGTGVHSPLHF. The CDR3 DNA, read in part, is TGTGCCAGCATCCACCAAGGGACAGGGGTACATTCACCC. The complete variable domain, with remaining parts taken from reference TRBV2 and TRBJ1-6, reads EPEVTQTPSHQVTQMGQEVILRCVPISNHLYFYWYRQILGQKVEFLVSFYNNEISEKSEIFDDQFSVERPDGSNFTLKIRSTKLEDSAMYFCASIHQGTGVHSPLHFGNGTRLTVT.